The rows below give T cell receptor beta chains drawn from one sample of a study of Graves' ophthalmopathy and Graves' hyperthyroidism. TCRdb re-called the multiplex PCR reads with MiXCR, one entry per CDR3 protein. The sample shows approximately 480,000 distinct CDR3 sequences, around an eighth of them seen only once. Sequences were obtained from blood. Receptors originate from a woman in her 30s with Graves' ophthalmopathy. Each CDR3 is given without its conserved first and last residue.

V,J,CDR3
TRBV12-3/TRBV12-4,TRBJ2-5,ASSPPGGRNYEETQY
TRBV28,TRBJ2-7,ASMMGFSGRAPFQQY
TRBV12-3/TRBV12-4,TRBJ2-7,ASSLGTKGHEQY
TRBV12-3/TRBV12-4,TRBJ1-1,ASSLVFGTEAF
TRBV7-9,TRBJ1-2,ASREEYGYT
TRBV13,TRBJ2-7,VSSSTGLAGGFYEQY
TRBV6-1,TRBJ2-7,ASTPGLAGPEQY
TRBV5-4,TRBJ2-7,ASRRERELVYEQY
TRBV7-3,TRBJ1-1,ASSLYSRTEAF
TRBV12-3/TRBV12-4,TRBJ1-2,ASSLSLSYGYT
TRBV6-1,TRBJ1-5,ASRASGTGSNQPQH
TRBV2,TRBJ1-5,ASRRSVAVNQPQH
TRBV20-1,TRBJ2-2,SARDGGGELF
TRBV20-1,TRBJ2-5,SARDWQETQY
TRBV3-1,TRBJ2-7,ASSPSGNDEQY
TRBV30,TRBJ1-6,AWGTDDNYNSPLH
TRBV28,TRBJ1-2,ASSVTPQGSYGYT
TRBV19,TRBJ1-2,ATYRRQYGYT
TRBV12-3/TRBV12-4,TRBJ1-2,ASSLGTGANYGYT
TRBV7-2,TRBJ2-5,ASSPRTFPGETQY
TRBV19,TRBJ1-2,ASTAAQDLRFYGYT
TRBV27,TRBJ1-2,ASSPTRPGGYT
TRBV19,TRBJ1-1,ASSIFVLNTEAF
TRBV11-2,TRBJ1-1,ASSARGQGGVGDTEAF
TRBV6-5,TRBJ2-5,ASSYSRGDRWETQY
TRBV29-1,TRBJ2-2,SVEGVGQGTGELF
TRBV6-1,TRBJ2-5,ASSDEAGSQETQY
TRBV28,TRBJ1-2,ASSTGSRGDGYT
TRBV7-3,TRBJ2-7,ASSYAPPGTGTYEQY
TRBV12-3/TRBV12-4,TRBJ1-2,ASSPSLHYGYT
TRBV7-3,TRBJ1-5,ASQTQGVHQPQH
TRBV7-9,TRBJ1-1,ASSLTRGATNTEAF
TRBV6-1,TRBJ1-1,ASKTAVREAF
TRBV28,TRBJ2-7,ASSLFRAGKRSEQY
TRBV20-1,TRBJ2-7,SASNGPTYEQY
TRBV11-1,TRBJ1-1,ASSLTAGTENTEAF
TRBV6-1,TRBJ1-3,ASSLRVDSLSGNTIY
TRBV12-3/TRBV12-4,TRBJ2-2,ASSFPGELF
TRBV28,TRBJ1-6,ASRGPYNSPLH
TRBV15,TRBJ1-5,VSSTETVHSNQPQH
TRBV28,TRBJ1-5,ASSFEQVSNQPQH
TRBV28,TRBJ1-1,ASTPGERVNTEAF
TRBV3-1,TRBJ2-4,ASSQVAGAKNIQY
TRBV20-1,TRBJ2-7,SALGQSGGYEQY
TRBV10-2,TRBJ2-7,ASSYGDREQY
TRBV12-3/TRBV12-4,TRBJ1-1,ASSLLTPGEGNTEAF
TRBV4-2,TRBJ1-1,AAETGTEAF
TRBV7-9,TRBJ1-1,ASSLEVGGAF
TRBV19,TRBJ1-6,ASSRKQQGSSYNSPLH
TRBV30,TRBJ2-5,AWRTGPGTQY
TRBV27,TRBJ1-5,ASSSAFRGESNQPQH
TRBV12-5,TRBJ2-5,ASGLATLGYGETQY
TRBV14,TRBJ2-5,ASSRQVTETQY
TRBV12-3/TRBV12-4,TRBJ2-5,VSSRRTSGFQETQY
TRBV6-5,TRBJ1-6,ASNFDSDYSPLH
TRBV12-3/TRBV12-4,TRBJ2-5,ASRTGGRETQY
TRBV9,TRBJ2-5,ASSVELTSGRETQY
TRBV19,TRBJ1-5,ASSMGGSSNQPQH
TRBV15,TRBJ2-3,ATSRDFGRGGSDTQY
TRBV27,TRBJ2-7,ASSPTTGTKNYEQY